The subject of this entry is one T cell receptor (beta chain). From germline, CDR1 is SGHRS and CDR2 YFSETQ. The length of the CDR3 is 16 residues. J gave up 6 bases and V 3 bases, and 6 bases lay outside the gene matches. Source study methods: By means of reference gene primer amplification, nucleated cell counts were estimated. This table comes from immunoSEQ multiplex PCR, and its TCRdb copy is limited to in-frame clones, with some not included. V and J calls plus clone size are reproduced from that table; the DNA served to infer D and trimming. The table records about 200,000 clones, 81% of them present only once. The data are from a study of blood T cell repertoires in COVID-19. Study in general: Samples representing acute and convalescent COVID-19 were sourced from the United States, Italy and Spain. From T cells, B-cell-depleted T cells, or PBMCs came the material, which was cDNA or gDNA.

The source material was peripheral blood. This sequence originates from a woman older than 75 with acute or convalescent COVID-19. This sequence joins TRBV5-1 and TRBJ1-6; TRBD1 matches 10 bases. The CDR3 is CASSSKGDRGNSPLHF. As DNA, the CDR3 is TGCGCCAGCAGCTCGAAAGGGGACAGGGGTAATTCACCCCTCCACTTT. Full variable domain (missing parts from reference TRBV5-1 and TRBJ1-6): KAGVTQTPRYLIKTRGQQVTLSCSPISGHRSVSWYQQTPGQGLQFLFEYFSETQRNKGNFPGRFSGRQFSNSRSEMNVSTLELGDSALYLCASSSKGDRGNSPLHFGNGTRLTVT.